The text below deals with one T cell receptor beta chain. Its antigen is currently unknown. The germline V gene has CDR1 SGHTA and CDR2 FQGNSA. The V and J ends lost 4 bases and 7 bases, in that order; junction bases with no gene match: 5. The CDR3 sequence is 15 residues long. The data stem from a study of cytomegalovirus exposure and HLA in healthy donors. On the study more broadly: Findings of an earlier analysis included 117 million unique TCR beta sequences from about 180 million T cells.

Study-level points and caveats: Rates of TCR association differed by HLA locus in a later analysis, with DRB1 highest and HLA-C lowest. Cytomegalovirus status was reportedly diagnosed by the classifier with high sensitivity and specificity. Later analysis identified a missense DCLRE1C variant that was linked to TCR beta V- and J-gene trimming.

The PCR was carried out with 60 Vbeta primers and 13 Jbeta primers. This table comes from immunoSEQ multiplex PCR, and its TCRdb copy is limited to in-frame clones, with some not included. Among 100,000 or so clones listed, roughly 76% were seen once. Sequenced: PBMCs. The chain recombines TRBV7-2 with TRBJ2-1; 12 bases align to TRBD2. The origin of this receptor is a man aged 25 to 40 in good health and CMV-seropositive. CDR3 sequence: CASSYSSGGANEQFF. In DNA, the CDR3 is TGTGCCAGCAGCTATTCTAGCGGGGGGGCAAATGAGCAGTTCTTC.